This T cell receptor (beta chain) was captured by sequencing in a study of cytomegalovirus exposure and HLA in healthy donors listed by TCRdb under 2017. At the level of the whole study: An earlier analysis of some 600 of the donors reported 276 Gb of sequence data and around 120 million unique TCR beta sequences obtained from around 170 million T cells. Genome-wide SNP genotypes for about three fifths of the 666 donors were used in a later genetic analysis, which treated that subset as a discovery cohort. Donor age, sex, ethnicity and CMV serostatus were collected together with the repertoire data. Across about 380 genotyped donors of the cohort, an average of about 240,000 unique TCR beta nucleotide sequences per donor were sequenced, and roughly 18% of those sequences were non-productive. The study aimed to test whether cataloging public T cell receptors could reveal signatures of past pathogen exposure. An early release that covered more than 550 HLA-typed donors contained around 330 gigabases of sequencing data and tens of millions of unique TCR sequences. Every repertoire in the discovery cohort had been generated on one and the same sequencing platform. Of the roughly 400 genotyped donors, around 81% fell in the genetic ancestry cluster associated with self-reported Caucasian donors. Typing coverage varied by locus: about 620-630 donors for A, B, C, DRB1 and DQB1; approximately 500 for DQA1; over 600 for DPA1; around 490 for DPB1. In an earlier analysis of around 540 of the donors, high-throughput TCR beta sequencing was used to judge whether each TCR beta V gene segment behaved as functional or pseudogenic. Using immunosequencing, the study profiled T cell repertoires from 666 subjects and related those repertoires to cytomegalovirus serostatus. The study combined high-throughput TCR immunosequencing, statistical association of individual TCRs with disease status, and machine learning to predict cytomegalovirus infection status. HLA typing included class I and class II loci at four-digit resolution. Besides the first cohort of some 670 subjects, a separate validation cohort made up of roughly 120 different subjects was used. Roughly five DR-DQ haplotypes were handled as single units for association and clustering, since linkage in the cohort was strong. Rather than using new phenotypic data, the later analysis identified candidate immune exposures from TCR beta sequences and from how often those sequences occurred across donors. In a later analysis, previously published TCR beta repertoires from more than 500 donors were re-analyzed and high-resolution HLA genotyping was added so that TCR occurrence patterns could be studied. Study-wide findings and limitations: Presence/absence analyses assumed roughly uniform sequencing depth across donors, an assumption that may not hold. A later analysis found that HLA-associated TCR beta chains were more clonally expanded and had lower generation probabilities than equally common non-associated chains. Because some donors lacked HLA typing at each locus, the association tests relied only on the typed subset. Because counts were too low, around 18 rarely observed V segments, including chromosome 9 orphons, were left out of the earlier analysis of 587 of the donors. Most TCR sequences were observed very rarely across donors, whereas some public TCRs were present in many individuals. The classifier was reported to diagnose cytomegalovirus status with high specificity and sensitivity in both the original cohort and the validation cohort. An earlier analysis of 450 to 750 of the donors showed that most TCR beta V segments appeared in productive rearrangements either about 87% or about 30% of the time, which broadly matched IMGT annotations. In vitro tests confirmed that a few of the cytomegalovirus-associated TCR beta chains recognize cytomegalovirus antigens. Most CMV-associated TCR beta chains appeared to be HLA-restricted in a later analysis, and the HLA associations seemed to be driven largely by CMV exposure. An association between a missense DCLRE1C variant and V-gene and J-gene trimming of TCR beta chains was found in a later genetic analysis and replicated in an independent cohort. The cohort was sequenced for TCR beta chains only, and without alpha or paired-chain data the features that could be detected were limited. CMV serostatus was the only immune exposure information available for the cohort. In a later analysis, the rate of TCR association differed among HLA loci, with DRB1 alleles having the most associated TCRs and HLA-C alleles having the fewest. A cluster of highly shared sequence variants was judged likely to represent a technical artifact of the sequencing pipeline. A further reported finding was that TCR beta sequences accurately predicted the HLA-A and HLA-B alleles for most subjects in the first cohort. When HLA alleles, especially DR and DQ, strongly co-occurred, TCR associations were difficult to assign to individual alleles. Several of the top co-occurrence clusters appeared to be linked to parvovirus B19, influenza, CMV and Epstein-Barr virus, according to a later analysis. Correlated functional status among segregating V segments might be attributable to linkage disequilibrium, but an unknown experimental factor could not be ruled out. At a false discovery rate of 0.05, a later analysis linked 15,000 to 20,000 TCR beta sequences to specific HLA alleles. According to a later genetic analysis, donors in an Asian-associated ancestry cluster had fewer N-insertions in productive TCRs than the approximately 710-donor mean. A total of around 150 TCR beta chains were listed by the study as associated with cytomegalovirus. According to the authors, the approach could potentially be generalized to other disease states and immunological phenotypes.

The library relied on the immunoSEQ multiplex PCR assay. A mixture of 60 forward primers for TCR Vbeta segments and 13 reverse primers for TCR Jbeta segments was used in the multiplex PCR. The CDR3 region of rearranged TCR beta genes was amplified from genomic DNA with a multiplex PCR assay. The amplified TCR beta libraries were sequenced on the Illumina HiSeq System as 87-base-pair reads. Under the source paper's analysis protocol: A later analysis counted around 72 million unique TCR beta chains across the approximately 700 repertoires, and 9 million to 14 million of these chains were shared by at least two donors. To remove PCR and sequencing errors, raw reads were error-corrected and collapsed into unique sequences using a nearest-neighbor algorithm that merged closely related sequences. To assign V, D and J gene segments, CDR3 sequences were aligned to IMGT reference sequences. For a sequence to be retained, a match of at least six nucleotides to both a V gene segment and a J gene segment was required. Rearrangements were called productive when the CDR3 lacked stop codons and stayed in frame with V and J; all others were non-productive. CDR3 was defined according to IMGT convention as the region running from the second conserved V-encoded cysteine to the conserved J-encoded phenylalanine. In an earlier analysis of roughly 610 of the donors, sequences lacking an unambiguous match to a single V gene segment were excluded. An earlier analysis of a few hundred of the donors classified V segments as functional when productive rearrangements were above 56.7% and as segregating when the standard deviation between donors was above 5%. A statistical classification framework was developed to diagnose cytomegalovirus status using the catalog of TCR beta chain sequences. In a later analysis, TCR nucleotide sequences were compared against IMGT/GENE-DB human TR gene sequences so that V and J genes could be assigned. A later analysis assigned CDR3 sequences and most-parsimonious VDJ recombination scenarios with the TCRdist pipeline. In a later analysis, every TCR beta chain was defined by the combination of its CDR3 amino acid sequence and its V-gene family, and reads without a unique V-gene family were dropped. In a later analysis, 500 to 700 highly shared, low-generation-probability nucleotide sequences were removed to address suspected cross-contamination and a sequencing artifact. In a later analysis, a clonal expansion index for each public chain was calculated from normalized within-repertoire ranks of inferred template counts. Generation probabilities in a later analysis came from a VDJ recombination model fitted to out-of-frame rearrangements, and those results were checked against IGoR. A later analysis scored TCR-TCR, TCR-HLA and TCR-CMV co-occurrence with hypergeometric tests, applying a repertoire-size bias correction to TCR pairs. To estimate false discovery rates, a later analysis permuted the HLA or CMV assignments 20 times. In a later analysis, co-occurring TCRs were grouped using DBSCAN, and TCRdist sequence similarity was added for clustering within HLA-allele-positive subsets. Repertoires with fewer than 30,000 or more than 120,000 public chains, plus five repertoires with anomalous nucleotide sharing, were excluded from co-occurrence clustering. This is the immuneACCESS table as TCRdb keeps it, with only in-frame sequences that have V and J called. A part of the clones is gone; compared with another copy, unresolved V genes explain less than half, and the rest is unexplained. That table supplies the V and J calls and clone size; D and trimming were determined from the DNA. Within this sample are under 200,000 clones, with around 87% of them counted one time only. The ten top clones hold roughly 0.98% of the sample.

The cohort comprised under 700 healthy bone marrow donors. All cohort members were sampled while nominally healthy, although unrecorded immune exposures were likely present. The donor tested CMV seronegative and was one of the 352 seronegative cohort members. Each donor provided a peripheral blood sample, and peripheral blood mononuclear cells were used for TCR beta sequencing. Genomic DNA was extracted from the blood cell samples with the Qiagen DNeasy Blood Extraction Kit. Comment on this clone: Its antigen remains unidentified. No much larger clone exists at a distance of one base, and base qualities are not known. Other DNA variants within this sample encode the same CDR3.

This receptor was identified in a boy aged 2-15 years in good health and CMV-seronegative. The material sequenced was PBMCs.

Here is the DNA: TGTGCCAGCAGCCGGGGGGAGACCCAGTACTTC. Translated, this gives CASSRGETQYF. The sequence joins TRBV27 to TRBJ2-5; TRBD2 is a possible D gene, resting on 6 matching bases. V loses 6 bases of germline sequence and J loses 5 bases, and the interval between the two ends is 7 bases. From the cysteine through the phenylalanine, the CDR3 covers 11 amino acids. The retained sequence is limited to the CDR3, 33 bases, with the frame set at the first base. For CDR1 and CDR2, the germline V gene (reference sequence) lists MNHEY and SMNVEV.